The next 28 T cell receptor beta chains were all read from a single sample in a study of T cell responses to AZD1222 COVID-19 vaccine (TCRdb year 2021). This specimen's time point label, interpreted: baseline before first vaccination. The library was prepared using the immunoSEQ multiplex PCR assay. TCRdb mirrors the immuneACCESS table, restricted to in-frame sequences. Some clones are absent from its copies; in checked studies, under half trace to an unresolved V gene, and the reason for the others is unknown. The sample profile shows about 93,000 clones; 88% of them were found once. Together, the top ten hold about 15% of the sample. This specimen consisted of peripheral blood, obtained on day 0 of AZD1222 vaccination. Receptors originate from an adult in good health.

This chain joins TRBV6-5 and TRBJ1-3, with D maybe TRBD1 (6 bases). From germline, CDR1 is MNHEY and CDR2 SVGAGI. V gave up 2 bases and J gave up 2 bases, with 13 bases separating them. This CDR3 contains 16 residues. CDR3 sequence reads: CASSYGGGRPGNTIYF. DNA for the CDR3: TGTGCCAGCAGTTACGGCGGGGGCCGCCCTGGAAACACCATATATTTT.

The V and J genes are TRBV19 and TRBJ2-7; weak D call: TRBD2 (6 bases). Trimming pared 6 bases from V and 0 bases from J, leaving 15 bases between. CDR3 length equals 15 residues. CDR1 LNHDA and CDR2 SQIVND come from the germline V gene (reference sequence). As DNA, the CDR3 is TGTGCCAGTAGCCTACAGTTCGGGAGCTCCTACGAGCAGTACTTC. Protein sequence: CASSLQFGSSYEQYF.

This chain uses TRBV7-8 with TRBJ1-3; D not resolved. Trimming took 1 base from V and 9 from J, leaving 7 bases between them. The germline V gene has CDR1 SGHVS and CDR2 FQNEAQ. There are 12 residues in the CDR3. CDR3 in amino acids: CASSLDAGTIYF. As DNA, the CDR3 is TGTGCCAGCAGCTTAGATGCGGGCACCATATATTTT. Full variable domain (missing parts from reference TRBV7-8 and TRBJ1-3): GAGVSQSPRYKVAKRGQDVALRCDPISGHVSLFWYQQALGQGPEFLTYFQNEAQLDKSGLPSDRFFAERPEGSVSTLKIQRTQQEDSAVYLCASSLDAGTIYFGEGSWLTVV.

This chain connects TRBV5-6 to TRBJ2-3; D gene uncertain. There are 14 residues in the CDR3. V was clipped by 4 bases and J by 4 bases, with 13 bases between them. CDR1 is SGHDT, CDR2 YYEEEE, per germline. CDR3 in DNA: TGTGCCAGCAGCCCCGGGTCAAGTTCAGATACGCAGTATTTT. Translated, it gives CASSPGSSSDTQYF.

CDR3: CASSFRTRGGEKLFF. In nucleotides, the CDR3 is TGTGCCAGCAGTTTCCGGACGCGGGGGGGTGAAAAACTGTTTTTT. The chain recombines TRBV6-5 with TRBJ1-4; D may be TRBD1 (5 bases). This CDR3 region has 15 residues. V was shortened by 4 bases and J by 7 bases, with 16 bases between the two germline ends. Per the germline V gene, CDR1 is MNHEY and CDR2 is SVGAGI.

The chain is built from TRBV7-2 and TRBJ2-1; 10 nucleotides agree with TRBD2. Germline V gives CDR1 SGHTA, CDR2 FQGNSA. J was trimmed by 3 bases and V by 5 bases; bases with no gene match: 10. The CDR3 loop spans 17 amino acids. The CDR3 here is CASSTYVAGGLYNEQFF. In DNA, the CDR3 is TGTGCCAGCAGCACCTACGTAGCGGGAGGACTCTACAATGAGCAGTTCTTC. The variable domain in full, completed from reference TRBV7-2 and TRBJ2-1, reads GAGVSQSPSNKVTEKGKDVELRCDPISGHTALYWYRQSLGQGLEFLIYFQGNSAPDKSGLPSDRFSAERTGGSVSTLTIQRTQQEDSAVYLCASSTYVAGGLYNEQFFGPGTRLTVL.

The chain carries TRBV15 and TRBJ2-3; 8 bases align to TRBD2. Germline lookup yields CDR1 LNHNV and CDR2 YYDKDF (reference sequence). V was clipped by 5 bases and J by 4 bases; unmatched bases: 8. The CDR3 is 15 residues long. CDR3 in DNA: TGTGCCACCAGCGAGGAAGCTAGCGGGTCAGATACGCAGTATTTT. It encodes CATSEEASGSDTQYF.

The chain has TRBV6-5 and TRBJ1-2; 10 bases line up with TRBD1. The length of the CDR3 is 14 residues. Unmatched junction bases numbered 9, after V lost 7 bases and J lost 7 bases. Germline CDR1 and CDR2: MNHEY and SVGAGI. This CDR3 is CASKQTGTGVGYTF. In nucleotides, the CDR3 is TGTGCCAGCAAACAAACCGGGACAGGGGTTGGCTACACCTTC.

The gene calls are TRBV1 and TRBJ2-3; the listed D gene, TRBD2, was not tested against the DNA. TRBV1 is a pseudogene locus. The length of the CDR3 is 16 residues. CDR3 sequence: CTSSQETSGSSDTQYF. The CDR3 region has the DNA TGCACCAGCAGCCAAGAGACTAGCGGGAGTTCAGATACGCAGTATTTT.

This chain uses TRBV20-1 with TRBJ1-5, with D perhaps matching TRBD1 (6 bases). Trimming took 3 bases from V and 6 from J, leaving 15 bases between them. The CDR3 sequence is 14 residues long. Germline lookup yields CDR1 DFQATT and CDR2 SNEGSKA (reference sequence). The CDR3 DNA reads as TGCAGTGCTAGTCTACAGGGTAATCTTCAGCCCCAGCATTTT. Amino acids: CSASLQGNLQPQHF.

This clone has a handful of counts. The chain recombines TRBV19 with TRBJ1-1, with D perhaps matching TRBD1 (5 bases). V shed 7 bases and J shed 3 bases, with 18 bases lying between them. This CDR3 comprises 15 residues. Germline CDR1 is LNHDA and CDR2 is SQIVND (reference sequence). The CDR3 protein is CASTPRLTAYTEAFF. The CDR3 DNA reads as TGTGCCAGTACTCCCCGCCTGACAGCCTACACTGAAGCTTTCTTT.

J is TRBJ1-4 and V is TRBV5-1; 7 bases align to TRBD1. Germline values: CDR1 SGHRS, CDR2 YFSETQ. V lost 1 base to trimming and J lost 6 bases; unmatched junction nucleotides: 12. The CDR3 contains 17 residues. The CDR3 is CASSLLPRDSRDEKLFF. As DNA, the CDR3 is TGCGCCAGCAGCTTGTTACCCCGGGACAGCCGGGATGAAAAACTGTTTTTT. The full variable domain, in which reference TRBV5-1 and TRBJ1-4 provide the parts outside the CDR3, is KAGVTQTPRYLIKTRGQQVTLSCSPISGHRSVSWYQQTPGQGLQFLFEYFSETQRNKGNFPGRFSGRQFSNSRSEMNVSTLELGDSALYLCASSLLPRDSRDEKLFFGSGTQLSVL.

The rearrangement links TRBV11-3 to TRBJ2-1, with D maybe TRBD1 (6 bases). V gave up 0 bases and J gave up 2 bases, with 14 bases separating them. The CDR3 covers 17 residues. Germline V gives CDR1 SGHNT, CDR2 YENEEA. CDR3 coding DNA: TGTGCCAGCAGCTTAGACTCTACCGGGACACCCTACAATGAGCAGTTCTTC. Its protein is CASSLDSTGTPYNEQFF.

V is TRBV19 and J is TRBJ1-3; 9 bases are a match to TRBD1. The junction had 5 bases not matched to a gene; V was cut back by 6 bases and J by 2 bases. There are 15 residues in the CDR3. Germline V gene lookup returns CDR1 LNHDA and CDR2 SQIVND (reference sequence). CDR3 loop: CASRTGQGAGNTIYF. The DNA of the CDR3 is TGTGCCAGTAGAACGGGACAGGGTGCTGGAAACACCATATATTTT.

The V and J genes are TRBV2 and TRBJ2-1, with no clear D. The CDR3 runs 11 residues. The germline V and J ends were trimmed by 5 bases and 7 bases, with 6 bases remaining between them. CDR1 and CDR2 (germline): SNHLY, FYNNEI. The CDR3 region is CASSQKNEQFF. CDR3 DNA sequence: TGTGCCAGCAGTCAGAAGAATGAGCAGTTCTTC. Variable domain in full (rest from reference TRBV2 and TRBJ2-1): EPEVTQTPSHQVTQMGQEVILRCVPISNHLYFYWYRQILGQKVEFLVSFYNNEISEKSEIFDDQFSVERPDGSNFTLKIRSTKLEDSAMYFCASSQKNEQFFGPGTRLTVL.

The rearrangement joins TRBV5-4 to TRBJ2-1; D call uncertain. V lost 0 bases, J lost 6 bases, and 7 bases lay in between. Germline V gene lookup returns CDR1 SGHNT and CDR2 YYREEE (reference sequence). The CDR3 spans 13 residues. CDR3 protein: CASSLGLLNEQFF. The CDR3 nucleotides are TGTGCCAGCAGCTTGGGACTCCTCAATGAGCAGTTCTTC.

The chain is built from TRBV30 and TRBJ2-7; D uncertain. V dropped 7 bases and J dropped 2 bases, with 18 bases sitting between them. CDR3 length: 14 residues. Germline V lookup: CDR1 GTSNPN, CDR2 SVGIG (reference sequence). This CDR3 is CASNVREYPYEQYF. CDR3 DNA: TGTGCCTCTAATGTTAGGGAATACCCCTACGAGCAGTACTTC.

J is TRBJ2-5 and V is TRBV7-9, with 7 positions matching TRBD1. This CDR3 has 17 residues. Germline CDR1 is SEHNR and CDR2 is FQNEAQ (reference sequence). The V segment lost 5 bases and the J segment 2 bases; nucleotides outside the gene matches: 14. For the CDR3, the DNA is TGTGCCAGCAGCACCCTTTTTATGGGGACAGATCAAGAGACCCAGTACTTC. Encoded protein: CASSTLFMGTDQETQYF.

This rearrangement joins TRBV6-1 to TRBJ1-2; a weak D match, TRBD1 (6 bases). Germline V gives CDR1 MNHNS, CDR2 SASEGT. Trimming took 0 bases from V and 3 from J, leaving 11 bases between them. This CDR3 is 15 amino acids long. CDR3 residues: CASSEAWGADYGYTF. CDR3 bases: TGTGCCAGCAGTGAAGCGTGGGGGGCTGACTATGGCTACACCTTC.

The V gene is TRBV5-1, the J gene TRBJ2-5, with D possibly being TRBD1 (6 bases). The V gene's germline CDR1 is SGHRS and CDR2 YFSETQ. The CDR3 contains 15 residues. With 3 bases removed from V and 2 bases from J, the gap between germline ends came to 14 bases. In DNA, the CDR3 is TGCGCCAGCAGCTCGCGACAGGCGCGTCAAGAGACCCAGTACTTC. This gives the protein CASSSRQARQETQYF. The variable domain in full, completed from reference TRBV5-1 and TRBJ2-5, reads KAGVTQTPRYLIKTRGQQVTLSCSPISGHRSVSWYQQTPGQGLQFLFEYFSETQRNKGNFPGRFSGRQFSNSRSEMNVSTLELGDSALYLCASSSRQARQETQYFGPGTRLLVL.

The CDR3 spells CASSFGRAYTGELFF. CDR3 nucleotides: TGTGCCAGCAGCTTTGGCCGGGCCTACACCGGGGAGCTGTTTTTT. This sequence joins TRBV7-8 and TRBJ2-2; no reliable D call. This CDR3 contains 15 residues. Trimming shortened V by 3 bases and J by 3 bases, and 11 bases separated the two germline ends. CDR1 SGHVS and CDR2 FQNEAQ come from the germline V gene.

The chain has TRBV13 and TRBJ2-5, with TRBD2 identical over 7 bases. With 5 bases clipped from V and 2 bases from J, the junction kept 11 bases outside the gene matches. Per the germline V gene, CDR1 is PRHDT and CDR2 is FYEKMQ (reference sequence). The CDR3 sequence is 16 residues long. The CDR3 loop is CASSPNGEAGQETQYF. CDR3 bases: TGTGCCAGCAGCCCGAACGGGGAAGCGGGACAAGAGACCCAGTACTTC.

The rearrangement links TRBV5-4 to TRBJ2-5; possible D gene TRBD1, 6 bases. V was cut by 4 bases and J by 4 bases, with 11 bases left in between. The CDR3 extends over 13 amino acids. CDR1 is SGHNT and CDR2 is YYREEE in the germline V gene (reference sequence). The CDR3 loop reads CASSGTGRETQYF. The CDR3 DNA reads as TGTGCCAGCAGCGGCACAGGGAGAGAGACCCAGTACTTC.

The chain uses TRBV7-9 and TRBJ1-1, with a tentative D call TRBD1 (6 bases). The CDR3 contains 17 residues. V lost 2 bases, J lost 2 bases, and 18 bases lay in between. Germline CDR1 is SEHNR and CDR2 is FQNEAQ (reference sequence). CDR3 sequence reads: CASSLNPPGHRNTEAFF. The CDR3 DNA reads TGTGCCAGCAGCTTAAACCCACCGGGACACCGAAACACTGAAGCTTTCTTT.

This clone has a single count. The chain combines TRBV2 with TRBJ1-5; 8 bases map to TRBD1. The CDR3 loop spans 15 amino acids. In germline, CDR1 is SNHLY, CDR2 FYNNEI. V dropped 7 bases and J dropped 1; count of bases not matched to a gene: 6. The DNA for the CDR3 is TGTGCCAGCACCCAGGACAGGGCAAGCAATCAGCCCCAGCATTTT. It is translated as CASTQDRASNQPQHF.

This chain joins TRBV13 and TRBJ1-5; unclear D gene. The length of the CDR3 is 15 residues. V lost 2 bases and J lost 2, with 10 bases in between. Germline values: CDR1 PRHDT, CDR2 FYEKMQ (reference sequence). The CDR3 DNA reads TGTGCCAGCAGCTTAAGCGCGGGCGGCAATCAGCCCCAGCATTTT. Amino acid sequence: CASSLSAGGNQPQHF.

The chain couples TRBV7-6 to TRBJ1-1, with a weak D call TRBD1 (6 bases). Germline-derived CDR1 and CDR2 are SGHVS and FNYEAQ. The CDR3 runs 15 residues. With 2 bases removed from V and 1 base from J, the gap between germline ends came to 11 bases. The CDR3 nucleotides are TGTGCCAGCAGCTTACAGGGGTGGGGGAACACTGAAGCTTTCTTT. It is translated as CASSLQGWGNTEAFF.

The chain joins TRBV28 to TRBJ1-5; a possible D gene is TRBD1 (5 bases). The V end lost 2 bases, the J end lost 7 bases, and 12 bases lay between the germline ends. Germline V CDR1 and CDR2: MDHEN, SYDVKM. The CDR3 runs 14 residues. For the CDR3, the DNA is TGTGCCAGCAGTTTAGGAGGGGCTTTACAGCCCCAGCATTTT. Protein: CASSLGGALQPQHF.